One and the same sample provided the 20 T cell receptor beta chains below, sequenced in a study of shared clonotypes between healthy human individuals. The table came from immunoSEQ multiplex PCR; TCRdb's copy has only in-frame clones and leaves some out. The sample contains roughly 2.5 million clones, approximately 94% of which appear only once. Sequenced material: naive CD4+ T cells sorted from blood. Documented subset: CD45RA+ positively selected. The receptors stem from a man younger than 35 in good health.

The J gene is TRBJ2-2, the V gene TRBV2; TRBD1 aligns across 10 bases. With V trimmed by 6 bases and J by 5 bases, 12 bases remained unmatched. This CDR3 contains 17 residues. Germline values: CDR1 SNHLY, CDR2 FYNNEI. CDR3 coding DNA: TGTGCCAGCAGCGGGGCCCCGGGACAGGGGAGGACCGGGGAGCTGTTTTTT. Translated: CASSGAPGQGRTGELFF. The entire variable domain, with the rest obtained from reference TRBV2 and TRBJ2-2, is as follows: EPEVTQTPSHQVTQMGQEVILRCVPISNHLYFYWYRQILGQKVEFLVSFYNNEISEKSEIFDDQFSVERPDGSNFTLKIRSTKLEDSAMYFCASSGAPGQGRTGELFFGEGSRLTVL.

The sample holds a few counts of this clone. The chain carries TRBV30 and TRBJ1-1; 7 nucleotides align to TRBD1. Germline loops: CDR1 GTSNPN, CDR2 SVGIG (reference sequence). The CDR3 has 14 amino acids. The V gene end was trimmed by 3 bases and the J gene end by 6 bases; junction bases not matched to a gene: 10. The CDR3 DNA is TGTGCCTGGAGGTCCAGTCAGGGGGTCGCTGAAGCTTTCTTT. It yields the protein CAWRSSQGVAEAFF. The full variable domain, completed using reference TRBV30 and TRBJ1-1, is SQTIHQWPATLVQPVGSPLSLECTVEGTSNPNLYWYRQAAGRGLQLLFYSVGIGQISSEVPQNLSASRPQDRQFILSSKKLLLSDSGFYLCAWRSSQGVAEAFFGQGTRLTVV.

In DNA, the CDR3 is TGCGCCAGCAACGGACAGGGGGCCACAGATACGCAGTATTTT. As protein: CASNGQGATDTQYF. The V gene is TRBV5-1, the J gene TRBJ2-3, with 11 bases aligning to TRBD1. Germline trimming cut 6 bases from V and 2 bases from J; bases unmatched to any gene: 2. Germline-derived CDR1 and CDR2 are SGHRS and YFSETQ. CDR3 length: 14 residues.

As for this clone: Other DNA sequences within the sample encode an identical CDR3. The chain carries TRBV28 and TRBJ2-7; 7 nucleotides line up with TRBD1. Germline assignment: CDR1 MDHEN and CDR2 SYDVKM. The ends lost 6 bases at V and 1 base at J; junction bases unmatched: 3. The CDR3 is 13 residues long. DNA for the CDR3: TGTGCCAGCAGCCGACAGGGTTCCTACGAGCAGTACTTC. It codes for CASSRQGSYEQYF.

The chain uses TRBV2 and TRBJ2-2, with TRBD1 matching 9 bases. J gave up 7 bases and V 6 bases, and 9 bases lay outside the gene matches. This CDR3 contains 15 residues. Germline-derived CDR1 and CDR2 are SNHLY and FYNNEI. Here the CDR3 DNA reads TGTGCCAGCAGCGGCGAGACAGGGGGATTCGGGGAGCTGTTTTTT. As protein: CASSGETGGFGELFF.

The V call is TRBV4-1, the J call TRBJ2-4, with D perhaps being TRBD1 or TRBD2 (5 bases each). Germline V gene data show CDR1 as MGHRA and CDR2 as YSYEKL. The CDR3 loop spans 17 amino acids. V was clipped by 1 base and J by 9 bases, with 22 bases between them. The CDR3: CASSQALGTPTSVIQYF. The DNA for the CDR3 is TGCGCCAGCAGCCAAGCCCTCGGGACCCCCACTTCGGTCATTCAGTACTTC.

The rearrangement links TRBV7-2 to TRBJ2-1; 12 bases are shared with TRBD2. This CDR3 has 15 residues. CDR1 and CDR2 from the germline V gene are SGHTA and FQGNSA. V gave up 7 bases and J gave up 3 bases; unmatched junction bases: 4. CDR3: CASKLAGGDYNEQFF. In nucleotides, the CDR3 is TGTGCCAGCAAACTAGCGGGGGGCGACTACAATGAGCAGTTCTTC.

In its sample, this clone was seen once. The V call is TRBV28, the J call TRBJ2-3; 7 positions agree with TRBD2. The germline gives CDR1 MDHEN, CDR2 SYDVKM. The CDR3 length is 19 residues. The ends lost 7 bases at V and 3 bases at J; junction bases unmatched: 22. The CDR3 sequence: CASNPWGGRPQPVTDTQYF. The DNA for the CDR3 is TGTGCCAGCAACCCTTGGGGGGGTCGGCCCCAGCCGGTGACAGATACGCAGTATTTT.

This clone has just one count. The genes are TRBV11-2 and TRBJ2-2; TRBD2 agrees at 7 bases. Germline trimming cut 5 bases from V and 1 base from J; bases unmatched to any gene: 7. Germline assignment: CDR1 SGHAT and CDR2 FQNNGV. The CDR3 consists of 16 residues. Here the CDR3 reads CASSQSGGRNTGELFF. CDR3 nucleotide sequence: TGTGCCAGCAGCCAATCTGGCGGGAGGAACACCGGGGAGCTGTTTTTT.

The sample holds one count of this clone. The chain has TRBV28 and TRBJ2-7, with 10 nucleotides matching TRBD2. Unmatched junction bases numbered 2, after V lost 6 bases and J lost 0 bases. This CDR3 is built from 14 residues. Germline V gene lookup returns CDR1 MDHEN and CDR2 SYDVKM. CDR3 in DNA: TGTGCCAGCAGCACTAGCGGGAACTCCTACGAGCAGTACTTC. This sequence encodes CASSTSGNSYEQYF.

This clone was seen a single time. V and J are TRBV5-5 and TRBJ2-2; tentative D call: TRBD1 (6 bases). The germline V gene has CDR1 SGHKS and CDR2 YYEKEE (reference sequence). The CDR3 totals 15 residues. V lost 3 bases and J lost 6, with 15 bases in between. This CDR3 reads CASSYTGTIAGELFF. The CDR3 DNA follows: TGTGCCAGCAGCTACACCGGGACAATAGCCGGGGAGCTGTTTTTT.

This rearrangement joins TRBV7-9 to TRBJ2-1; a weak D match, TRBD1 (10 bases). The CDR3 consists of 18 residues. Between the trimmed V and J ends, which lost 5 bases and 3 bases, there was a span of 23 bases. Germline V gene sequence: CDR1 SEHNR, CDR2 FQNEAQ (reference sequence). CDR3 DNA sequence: TGTGCCAGCAGCCCCGGGACAGGGGAAGCGGGAGGCTACAATGAGCAGTTCTTC. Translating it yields CASSPGTGEAGGYNEQFF.

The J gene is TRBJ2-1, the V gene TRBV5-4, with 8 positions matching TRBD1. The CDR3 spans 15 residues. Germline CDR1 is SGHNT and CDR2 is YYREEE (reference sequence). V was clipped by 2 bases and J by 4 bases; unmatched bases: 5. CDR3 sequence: CASSFGTGTYNEQFF. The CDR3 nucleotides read TGTGCCAGCAGCTTTGGGACAGGCACATACAATGAGCAGTTCTTC.

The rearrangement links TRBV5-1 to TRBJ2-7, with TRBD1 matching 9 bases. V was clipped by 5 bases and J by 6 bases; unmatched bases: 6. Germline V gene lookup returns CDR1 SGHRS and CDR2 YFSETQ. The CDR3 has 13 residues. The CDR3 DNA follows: TGCGCCAGCAGAGTGGGACAGGGAGGCGAGCAGTACTTC. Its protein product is CASRVGQGGEQYF.

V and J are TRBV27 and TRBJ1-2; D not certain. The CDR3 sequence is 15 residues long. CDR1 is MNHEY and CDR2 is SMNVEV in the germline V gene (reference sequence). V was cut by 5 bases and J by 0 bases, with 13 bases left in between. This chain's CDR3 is CASSLSWEPNYGYTF. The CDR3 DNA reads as TGTGCCAGCAGTCTTTCCTGGGAGCCTAACTATGGCTACACCTTC.

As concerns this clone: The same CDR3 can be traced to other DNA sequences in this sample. The CDR3 sequence is CASSSQGSYEQYF. The CDR3 bases are TGTGCCAGCAGCTCACAGGGCTCCTACGAGCAGTACTTC. The chain employs TRBV5-6 and TRBJ2-7, with D perhaps matching TRBD1 (6 bases). Germline-derived CDR1 and CDR2 are SGHDT and YYEEEE. V gave up 3 bases and J gave up 0 bases, with 7 bases separating them. The length of the CDR3 is 13 residues.

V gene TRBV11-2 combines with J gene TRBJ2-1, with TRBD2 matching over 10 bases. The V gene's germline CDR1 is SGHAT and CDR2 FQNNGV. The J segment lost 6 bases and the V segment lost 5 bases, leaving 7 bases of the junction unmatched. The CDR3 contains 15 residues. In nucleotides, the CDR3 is TGTGCCAGCAGCCTCGGACTAGCGGTACTCAATGAGCAGTTCTTC. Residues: CASSLGLAVLNEQFF. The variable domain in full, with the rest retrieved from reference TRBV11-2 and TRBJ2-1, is EAGVAQSPRYKIIEKRQSVAFWCNPISGHATLYWYQQILGQGPKLLIQFQNNGVVDDSQLPKDRFSAERLKGVDSTLKIQPAKLEDSAVYLCASSLGLAVLNEQFFGPGTRLTVL.

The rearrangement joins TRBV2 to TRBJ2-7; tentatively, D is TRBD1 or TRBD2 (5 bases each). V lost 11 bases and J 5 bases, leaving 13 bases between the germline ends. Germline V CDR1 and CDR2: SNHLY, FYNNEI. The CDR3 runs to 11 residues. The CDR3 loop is CAGQLGDEQYF. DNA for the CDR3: TGTGCCGGACAACTAGGGGACGAGCAGTACTTC.

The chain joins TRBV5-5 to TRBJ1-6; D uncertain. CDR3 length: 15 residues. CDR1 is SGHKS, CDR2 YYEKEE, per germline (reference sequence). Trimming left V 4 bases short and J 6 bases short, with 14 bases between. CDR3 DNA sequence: TGTGCCAGCAGCACAAGGCAGGTATCTAATTCACCCCTCCACTTT. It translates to CASSTRQVSNSPLHF.

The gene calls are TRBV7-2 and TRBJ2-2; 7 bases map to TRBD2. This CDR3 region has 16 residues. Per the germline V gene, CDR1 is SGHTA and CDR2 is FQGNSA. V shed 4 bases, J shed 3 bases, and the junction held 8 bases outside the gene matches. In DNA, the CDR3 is TGTGCCAGCAGCTATTCCGGGACTATCCACACCGGGGAGCTGTTTTTT. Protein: CASSYSGTIHTGELFF.